The T cell receptor (beta chain) described here comes from a study of T cell responses to AZD1222 COVID-19 vaccine (dated by TCRdb to 2020 to 2023). General notes on the study: AZD1222 recipients with second doses at about 4 weeks or about 12 weeks were pooled, because spike-specific TCR depth and breadth did not differ between schedules. A total of 233 trial participants underwent TCR sequencing, of whom more than 200 had received two doses of AZD1222 and about 26 had received two doses of the MenACWY control vaccine. Trial participants were enrolled into age subgroups of 18-55, 56-69 and 70-plus years, which contained about 150, 28 and 57 TCR-sequenced participants, respectively.

On the study overall, not on this receptor specifically: Spike-specific TCR breadth and depth rose significantly after two AZD1222 doses compared with day 0 and with MenACWY recipients. Participants were mostly white British and included more females than males, and it was suggested by the authors that clonal diversity may have been underestimated. Because no day 14 peak-response samples were available, the repertoires could be characterized only after the peak T cell response. Nearly half of unique spike-specific TCRs reportedly recognized epitopes outside regions mutated in the B.1.351 and B.1.1.7 variants. The 56-69-year group was small, and its depth increase did not reach significance, likely because of low power. Conclusions about previously exposed vaccinees were limited because only 6 or 7 AZD1222 recipients were SARS-CoV-2 seropositive at baseline. The vaccine-associated CD4 TCRs covered the entire spike protein, and the dominant responses fell in regions 160-218 and 743-854.

The CDR3 regions of human TCRbeta chains were analyzed by immunosequencing. Regarding the original processing steps: Repertoire TCRs were matched against a reference library of SARS-CoV-2-specific TCRs generated with the MIRA antigen-specificity platform. Breadth meant the fraction of unique TCRs that were SARS-CoV-2-associated, whereas depth meant the fraction of total T cells that were SARS-CoV-2-associated. Using the MIRA data, every spike-specific TCR was mapped to the spike region that the TCR reacted to and assigned to either a CD4 or a CD8 class. Log10-transformed breadth and depth values were compared by one-way ANOVA with Sidak's multiple comparisons tests. Held by TCRdb, this immuneACCESS table contains in-frame sequences only and omits some clones. Under half of the omission traces to an unresolved V gene where checked; the cause of the rest is unknown. V, J and clone size are taken as reported in that table, and D and trimming were inferred from the DNA itself. For this sample the table gives roughly 140,000 clones, of which roughly 91% were detected only once. The ten largest make up 1.9% of the sample.

The time point tag for this specimen amounts to: baseline before first vaccination. Samples from vaccinated people were obtained from the UK trials COV001 and COV002, which included a single-blind randomized controlled phase 2/3 trial of AZD1222 (ChAdOx1 nCoV-19) in healthy adults. For TCRbeta chain sequencing, PBMC samples from trial participants were taken at day 0 and at day 28 after the second dose. As for this clone: Its antigen specificity is not known. Base quality data are lacking; no much larger clone is found one base away.

There are 14 amino acids in the CDR3, from cysteine to phenylalanine inclusive. Only CDR3 DNA is held: 42 bases, read in frame from base 1. CDR1 and CDR2 are drawn from the germline V gene: SGHTA, FQGNSA. A distance of 18 bases separates the germline ends of V and J, which lose 3 bases and 13 bases respectively. The sample in question was peripheral blood, obtained on day 0 of AZD1222 vaccination. This TCR derives from an adult in good health. The receptor chain draws on TRBV7-2 and TRBJ1-4; the D segment could be TRBD1, given 6 matching bases. This receptor carries the CDR3 CASSLNRRQGGLFF. In nucleotide form, the sequence is TGTGCCAGCAGCTTGAACAGGCGGCAAGGGGGACTGTTTTTT.